The present T cell receptor beta chain was sequenced within a study of neurological immune-mediated disorders. The sorted libraries took about a million CD4+ or CD8+ T cells. Trimming stripped 3 bases from V and 2 bases from J, with 7 bases between. The CDR3 has 13 residues. Germline CDR1 reads LNHNV; CDR2 reads YYDKDF (reference sequence). There are many counts of this clonotype. Antigen: not known. Study-wide results and caveats: HTLV-1-associated myelopathy displayed the greatest TCR clonal expansion, and multiple sclerosis exhibited the smallest, lower than that of healthy controls. Grouping of repertoires by phylogeny put those of 18 of 34 multiple sclerosis patients into a single related-CDR3 cluster, a possible signature.

TCRdb reprocessed the 5' RACE reads via MiXCR and lists one record per CDR3 protein. The repertoire holds approximately 44,000 distinct CDR3 sequences, with 5.8% as singletons. Sequenced material: CD4+ T cells from blood. The chain links TRBV15 to TRBJ2-5; D might be TRBD2 (6 bases). This clonotype originated in a woman aged 18-29 years with multiple sclerosis. The CDR3 DNA reads as TGTGCCACCAGCAGGGGACTTCAAGAGACCCAGTACTTC. Translation: CATSRGLQETQYF.